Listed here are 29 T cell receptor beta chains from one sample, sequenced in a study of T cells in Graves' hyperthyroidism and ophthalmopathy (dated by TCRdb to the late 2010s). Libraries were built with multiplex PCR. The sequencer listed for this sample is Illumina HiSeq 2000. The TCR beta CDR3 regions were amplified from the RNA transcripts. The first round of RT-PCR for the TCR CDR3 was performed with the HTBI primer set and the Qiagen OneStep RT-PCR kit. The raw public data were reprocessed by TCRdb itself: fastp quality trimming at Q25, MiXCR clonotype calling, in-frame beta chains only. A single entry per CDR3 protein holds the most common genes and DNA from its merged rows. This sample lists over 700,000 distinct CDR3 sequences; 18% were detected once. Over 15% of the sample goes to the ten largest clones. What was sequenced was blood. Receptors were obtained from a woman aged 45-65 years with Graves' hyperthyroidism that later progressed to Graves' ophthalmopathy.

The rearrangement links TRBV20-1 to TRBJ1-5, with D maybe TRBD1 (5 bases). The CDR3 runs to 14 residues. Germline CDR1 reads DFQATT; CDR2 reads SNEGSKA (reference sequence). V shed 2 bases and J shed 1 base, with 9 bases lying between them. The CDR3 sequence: CSARKGLSNQPQHF. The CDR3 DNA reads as TGCAGTGCTAGAAAGGGGCTGAGCAATCAGCCCCAGCATTTT.

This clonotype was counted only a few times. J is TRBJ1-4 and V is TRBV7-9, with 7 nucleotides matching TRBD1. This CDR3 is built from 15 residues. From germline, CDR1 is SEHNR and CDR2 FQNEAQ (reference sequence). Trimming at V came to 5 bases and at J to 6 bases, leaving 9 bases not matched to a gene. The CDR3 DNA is TGTGCCAGCAGCCCTCCACCGAGGGGGCATGAAAAACTGTTTTTT. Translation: CASSPPPRGHEKLFF.

This CDR3 is CASSKTSPLDYTF. The DNA for the CDR3 is TGTGCCAGCAGTAAGACTTCCCCCCTAGACTACACCTTC. The chain employs TRBV27 and TRBJ1-2; the D is unclear. Germline V gives CDR1 MNHEY, CDR2 SMNVEV (reference sequence). V was trimmed by 5 bases and J by 10 bases, leaving 17 bases between them. The CDR3 consists of 13 residues.

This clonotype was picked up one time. The CDR3 nucleotides are TGTGCCAGCATGGGGGGCCTAACTCACACCGGGGAGCTGTTTTTT. Encoded protein: CASMGGLTHTGELFF. V usage is TRBV25-1 and J usage is TRBJ2-2; D may correspond to TRBD1 or TRBD2 (6 bases each). Trimming took off 7 bases at V and 3 bases at J, with 15 bases between the two ends. From germline, CDR1 is MGHDK and CDR2 SYGVNS. CDR3 length: 15 amino acids.

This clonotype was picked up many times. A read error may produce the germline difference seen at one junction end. The chain's CDR3 is CASSLGQMNTEAFF. CDR3 nucleotides: TGTGCCAGCAGCTTAGGCCAGATGAACACTGAAGCTTTCTTT. V is TRBV5-1 and J is TRBJ1-1, with no clear D. CDR3 length: 14 residues. Germline V gives CDR1 SGHRS, CDR2 YFSETQ.

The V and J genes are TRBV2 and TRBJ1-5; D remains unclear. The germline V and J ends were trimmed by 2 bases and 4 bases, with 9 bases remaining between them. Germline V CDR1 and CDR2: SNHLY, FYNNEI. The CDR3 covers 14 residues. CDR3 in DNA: TGTGCCAGCAGTGAACGAAGAGCAAATCAGCCCCAGCATTTT. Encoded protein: CASSERRANQPQHF. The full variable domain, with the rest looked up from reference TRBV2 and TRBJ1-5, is EPEVTQTPSHQVTQMGQEVILRCVPISNHLYFYWYRQILGQKVEFLVSFYNNEISEKSEIFDDQFSVERPDGSNFTLKIRSTKLEDSAMYFCASSERRANQPQHFGDGTRLSIL.

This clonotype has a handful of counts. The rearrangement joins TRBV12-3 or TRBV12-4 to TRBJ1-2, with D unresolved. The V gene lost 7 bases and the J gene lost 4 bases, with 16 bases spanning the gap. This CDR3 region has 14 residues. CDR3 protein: CASKDDTASYGYTF. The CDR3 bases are TGTGCCAGCAAAGACGACACCGCTTCCTATGGCTACACCTTC.

For the CDR3, the DNA is TGTGCCAGCAGCCAAGACGGGACCTACGGTTACGAGCAGTACTTC. Residues: CASSQDGTYGYEQYF. The rearrangement uses TRBV3-1 and TRBJ2-7; D may be TRBD1 or TRBD2 (5 bases each). Trimming stripped 0 bases from V and 4 bases from J, with 13 bases between. Looked up from germline, CDR1 is LGHDT and CDR2 is YNNKEL (reference sequence). This CDR3 is built from 15 residues.

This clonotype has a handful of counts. As DNA, the CDR3 is TGTGCCAGCAGTGAATCGATGGGGGGGGCTCTCTATGGCTACACCTTC. Translation: CASSESMGGALYGYTF. This chain connects TRBV6-1 to TRBJ1-2; tentative D call: TRBD1 (6 bases). Looked up from germline, CDR1 is MNHNS and CDR2 is SASEGT. CDR3 length equals 16 residues. V lost 2 bases to trimming and J lost 4 bases, with 17 bases between them.

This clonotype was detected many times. CDR3 in amino acids: CSALNRDRPSGGEAFF. The CDR3 nucleotides read TGCAGTGCGCTAAACCGGGACAGGCCGTCCGGTGGTGAAGCTTTCTTT. The V and J genes are TRBV20-1 and TRBJ1-1; 8 bases are a match to TRBD1. The CDR3 runs to 16 residues. Losses at the gene ends were 6 bases for V and 7 bases for J; bases not matched to a gene: 19. The germline V gene encodes CDR1 DFQATT and CDR2 SNEGSKA (reference sequence).

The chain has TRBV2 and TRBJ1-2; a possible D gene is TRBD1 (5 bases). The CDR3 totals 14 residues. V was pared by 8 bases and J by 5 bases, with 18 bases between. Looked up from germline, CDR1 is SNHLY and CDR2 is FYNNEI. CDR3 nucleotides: TGTGCCAGCTCGTCGGGACGTCCCATATATGGCTACACCTTC. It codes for CASSSGRPIYGYTF.

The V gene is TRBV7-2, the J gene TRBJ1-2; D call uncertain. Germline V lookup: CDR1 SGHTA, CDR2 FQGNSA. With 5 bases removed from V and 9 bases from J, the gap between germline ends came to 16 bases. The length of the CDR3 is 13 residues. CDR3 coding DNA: TGTGCCAGCAGCCCCCCGGGAAGCTACAGCTACACCTTC. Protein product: CASSPPGSYSYTF.

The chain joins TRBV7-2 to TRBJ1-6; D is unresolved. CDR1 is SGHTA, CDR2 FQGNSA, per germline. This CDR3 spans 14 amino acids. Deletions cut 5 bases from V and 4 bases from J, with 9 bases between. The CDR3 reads CASSPAGYNSPLHF. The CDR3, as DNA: TGTGCCAGCAGCCCGGCCGGATATAATTCACCCCTCCACTTT.

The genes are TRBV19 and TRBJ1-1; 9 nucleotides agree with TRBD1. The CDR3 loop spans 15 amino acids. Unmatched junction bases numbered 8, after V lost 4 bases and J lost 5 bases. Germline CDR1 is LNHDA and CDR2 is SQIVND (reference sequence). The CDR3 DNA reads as TGTGCCAGTAGTACGATGGACAGGGGATTTACTGAAGCTTTCTTT. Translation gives CASSTMDRGFTEAFF.

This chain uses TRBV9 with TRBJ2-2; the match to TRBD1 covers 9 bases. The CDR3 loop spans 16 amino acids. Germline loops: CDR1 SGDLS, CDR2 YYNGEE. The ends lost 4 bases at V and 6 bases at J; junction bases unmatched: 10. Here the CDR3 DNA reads TGTGCCAGCAGCTACCGGGACAGGGTTCTCGCCGGGGAGCTGTTTTTT. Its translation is CASSYRDRVLAGELFF. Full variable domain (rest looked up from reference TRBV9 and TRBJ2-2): DSGVTQTPKHLITATGQRVTLRCSPRSGDLSVYWYQQSLDQGLQFLIQYYNGEERAKGNILERFSAQQFPDLHSELNLSSLELGDSALYFCASSYRDRVLAGELFFGEGSRLTVL.

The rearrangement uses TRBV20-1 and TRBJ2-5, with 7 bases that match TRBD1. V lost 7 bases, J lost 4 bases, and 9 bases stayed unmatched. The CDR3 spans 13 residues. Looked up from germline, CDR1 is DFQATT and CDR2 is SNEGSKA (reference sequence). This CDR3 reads CSVSQGVGETQYF. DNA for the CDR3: TGCAGTGTTTCCCAGGGGGTAGGAGAGACCCAGTACTTC.

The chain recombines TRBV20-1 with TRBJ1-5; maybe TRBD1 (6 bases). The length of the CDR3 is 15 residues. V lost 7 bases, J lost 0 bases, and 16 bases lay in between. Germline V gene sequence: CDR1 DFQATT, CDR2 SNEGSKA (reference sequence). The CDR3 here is CSVQGSPYSNQPQHF. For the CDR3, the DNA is TGCAGTGTTCAGGGGTCCCCGTATAGCAATCAGCCCCAGCATTTT.

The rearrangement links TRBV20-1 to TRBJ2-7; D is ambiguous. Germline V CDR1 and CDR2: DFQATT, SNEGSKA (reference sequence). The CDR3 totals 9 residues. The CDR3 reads CSPYHEQYF. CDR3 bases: TGCAGCCCATACCACGAGCAGTACTTC.

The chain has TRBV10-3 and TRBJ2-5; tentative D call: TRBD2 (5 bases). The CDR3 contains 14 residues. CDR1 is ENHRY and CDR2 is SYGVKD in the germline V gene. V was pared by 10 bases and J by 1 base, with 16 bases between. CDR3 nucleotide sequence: TGTGCCACCGGGTCCGAGGGATTCCAAGAGACCCAGTACTTC. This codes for CATGSEGFQETQYF.

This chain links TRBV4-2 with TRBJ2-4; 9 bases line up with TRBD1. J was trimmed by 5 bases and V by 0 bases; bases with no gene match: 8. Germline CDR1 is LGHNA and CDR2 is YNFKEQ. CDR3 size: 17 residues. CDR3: CASSQELGQGIQNIQYF. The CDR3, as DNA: TGTGCCAGCAGCCAAGAACTAGGACAGGGGATCCAAAACATTCAGTACTTC.

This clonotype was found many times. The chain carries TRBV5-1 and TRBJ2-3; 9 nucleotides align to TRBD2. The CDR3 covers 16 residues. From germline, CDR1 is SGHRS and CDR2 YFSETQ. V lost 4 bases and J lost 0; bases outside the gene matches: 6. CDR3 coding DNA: TGCGCCAGCAGCCGAATACTAGCGGGTAGCACAGATACGCAGTATTTT. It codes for CASSRILAGSTDTQYF.

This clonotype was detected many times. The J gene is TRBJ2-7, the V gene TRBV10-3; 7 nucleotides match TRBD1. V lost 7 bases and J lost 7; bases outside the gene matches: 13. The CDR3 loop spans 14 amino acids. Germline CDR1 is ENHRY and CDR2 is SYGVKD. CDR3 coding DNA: TGTGCCATCACCAGAGAGGGGGCGCGTGTGGAGCAGTACTTC. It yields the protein CAITREGARVEQYF.

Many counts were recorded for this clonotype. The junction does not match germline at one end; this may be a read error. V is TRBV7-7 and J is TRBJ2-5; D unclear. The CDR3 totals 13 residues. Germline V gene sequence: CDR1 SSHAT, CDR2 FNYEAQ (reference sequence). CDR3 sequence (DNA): TGTGCTAGCAGTTTACAGCCCCAAGAGACCCAGTACTTC. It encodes CASSLQPQETQYF.

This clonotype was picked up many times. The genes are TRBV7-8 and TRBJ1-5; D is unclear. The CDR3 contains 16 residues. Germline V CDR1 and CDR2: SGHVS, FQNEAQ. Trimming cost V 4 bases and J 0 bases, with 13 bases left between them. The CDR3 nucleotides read TGTGCCAGCAGCTCCCACTATTGGGATAGCAATCAGCCCCAGCATTTT. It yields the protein CASSSHYWDSNQPQHF. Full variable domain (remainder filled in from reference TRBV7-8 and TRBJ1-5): GAGVSQSPRYKVAKRGQDVALRCDPISGHVSLFWYQQALGQGPEFLTYFQNEAQLDKSGLPSDRFFAERPEGSVSTLKIQRTQQEDSAVYLCASSSHYWDSNQPQHFGDGTRLSIL.

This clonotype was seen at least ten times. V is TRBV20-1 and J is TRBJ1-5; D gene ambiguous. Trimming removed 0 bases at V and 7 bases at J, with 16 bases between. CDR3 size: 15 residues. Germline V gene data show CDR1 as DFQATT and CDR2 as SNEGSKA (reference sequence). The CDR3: CSAREGAGVAQPQHF. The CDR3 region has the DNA TGCAGTGCTAGAGAAGGTGCGGGAGTGGCGCAGCCCCAGCATTTT.

This chain's CDR3 is CASSLRRSGYEQYF. The CDR3 DNA reads as TGTGCCAGCAGTTTGAGACGGAGTGGATACGAGCAGTACTTC. The chain combines TRBV27 with TRBJ2-7; no reliable D call. Trimming removed 3 bases at V and 4 bases at J, with 13 bases between. The CDR3 length is 14 residues. From germline, CDR1 is MNHEY and CDR2 SMNVEV (reference sequence).

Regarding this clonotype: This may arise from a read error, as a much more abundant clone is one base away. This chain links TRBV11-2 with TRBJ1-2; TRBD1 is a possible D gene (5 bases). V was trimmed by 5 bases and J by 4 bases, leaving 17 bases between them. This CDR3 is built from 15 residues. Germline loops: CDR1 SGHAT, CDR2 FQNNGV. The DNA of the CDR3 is TGTGCCAGCAGCCCCTTTGCCGGGGCGCCCTATGGCTACACCTTC. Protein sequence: CASSPFAGAPYGYTF. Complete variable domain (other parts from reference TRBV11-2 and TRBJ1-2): EAGVAQSPRYKIIEKRQSVAFWCNPISGHATLYWYQQILGQGPKLLIQFQNNGVVDDSQLPKDRFSAERLKGVDSTLKIQPAKLEDSAVYLCASSPFAGAPYGYTFGSGTRLTVV.

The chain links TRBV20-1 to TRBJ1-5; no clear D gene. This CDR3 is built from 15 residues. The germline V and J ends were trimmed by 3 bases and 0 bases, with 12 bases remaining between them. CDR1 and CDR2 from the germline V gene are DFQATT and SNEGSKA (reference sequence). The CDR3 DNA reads TGCAGTGCTAGTCCAACAGATGATAGCAATCAGCCCCAGCATTTT. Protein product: CSASPTDDSNQPQHF.

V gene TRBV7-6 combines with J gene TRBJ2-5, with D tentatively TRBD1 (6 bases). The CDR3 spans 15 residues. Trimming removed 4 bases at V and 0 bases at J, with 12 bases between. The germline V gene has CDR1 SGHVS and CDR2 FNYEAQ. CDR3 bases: TGTGCCAGCAGCTCACGGACAGAGTACCAAGAGACCCAGTACTTC. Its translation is CASSSRTEYQETQYF.